The rows below give T cell receptor beta chains drawn from one sample of a study of cytotoxic CD8 clonotypes in ibrutinib-treated CLL. This table comes from immunoSEQ multiplex PCR, and its TCRdb copy is limited to in-frame clones, with some not included. The sample carries some 150,000 clones, approximately 75% recorded once. The specimen was PBMCs, collected after 12 months of ibrutinib treatment. All receptors derive from a human donor with chronic lymphocytic leukemia. CDR3s include the opening cysteine and the closing phenylalanine or tryptophan. The D gene is left open where the match is weak. Clone size is not always given. Where it is, it says once, few, many or a class for expanded clones.

TRBV27	TRBJ2-7	.	.	CASIRTIGSYEQYF	TGTGCCAGCATCCGGACTATTGGGTCATACGAGCAGTACTTC
TRBV30	TRBJ1-1	few	.	CAWSWVSNTEAFF	TGTGCCTGGAGTTGGGTCTCGAACACTGAAGCTTTCTTT
TRBV11-2	TRBJ1-2	many	TRBD1	CASSLTGVGYGYTF	TGTGCCAGCAGCCTCACAGGGGTGGGTTATGGCTACACCTTC
TRBV28	TRBJ1-5	.	.	CASSFAIRGDNQPQHF	TGTGCCAGCAGTTTCGCCATTCGGGGAGATAATCAGCCCCAGCATTTT
TRBV2	TRBJ1-1	.	.	CASNSFMNTEAFF	TGTGCCAGCAATAGTTTCATGAACACTGAAGCTTTCTTT
TRBV4-1	TRBJ2-7	.	TRBD2	CASSPHGLAGESSYEQYF	TGCGCCAGCAGCCCCCACGGACTAGCGGGAGAGAGCTCCTACGAGCAGTACTTC
TRBV14	TRBJ1-2	.	.	CASSQGAGLYGYTF	TGTGCCAGCAGCCAAGGGGCCGGGCTCTATGGCTACACCTTC
TRBV29-1	TRBJ2-7	.	TRBD1	CSVGTGFEQYF	TGCAGCGTTGGGACAGGGTTCGAGCAGTACTTC
TRBV7-2	TRBJ2-7	.	.	CASSLVAAYEQYF	TGTGCCAGCAGCTTAGTGGCAGCCTACGAGCAGTACTTC
TRBV7-2	TRBJ2-1	.	.	CASSRDRVEQFF	TGTGCCAGCAGCCGAGATAGGGTTGAGCAGTTCTTC
TRBV7-9	TRBJ1-1	.	.	CASSLVYIGDQNTEAFF	TGTGCCAGCAGCTTAGTCTATATCGGGGACCAGAACACTGAAGCTTTCTTT
TRBV6-5	TRBJ1-1	.	.	CASLLGTEAFF	TGTGCCAGCTTGTTAGGGACTGAAGCTTTCTTT
TRBV5-1	TRBJ2-3	.	.	CASSLWGSSTDTQYF	TGCGCCAGCAGCTTGTGGGGGTCTAGCACAGATACGCAGTATTTT
TRBV11-1	TRBJ2-1	.	.	CASSTFLGNNEQFF	TGTGCCAGCAGTACCTTTTTGGGAAACAATGAGCAGTTCTTC
TRBV19	TRBJ2-2	few	.	CASSMIPGELFF	TGTGCCAGTAGTATGATTCCCGGGGAGCTGTTTTTT
TRBV30	TRBJ2-3	once	.	CAWNVGITDTQYF	TGTGCCTGGAATGTGGGAATCACAGATACGCAGTATTTT
TRBV27	TRBJ2-7	.	.	CASSSYEQYF	TGTGCCAGCAGTTCCTACGAGCAGTACTTC
TRBV9	TRBJ2-1	.	.	CASSLTGAYNEQFF	TGTGCCAGCAGCTTAACCGGGGCCTACAATGAGCAGTTCTTC
TRBV5-3	TRBJ1-5	.	.	CARSLAPGSPKCNQPQHF	TGTGCCAGAAGCTTGGCCCCGGGCAGTCCAAAGTGTAATCAGCCCCAGCATTTT
TRBV5-6	TRBJ1-2	.	.	CASSLLENYGYTF	TGTGCCAGCAGCTTGTTGGAGAACTATGGCTACACCTTC
TRBV21-1	TRBJ2-5	once	.	CASSKDGPPRGETQYF	TGTGCCAGCAGCAAAGATGGCCCACCAAGGGGAGAGACCCAGTACTTC
TRBV5-1	TRBJ2-7	.	TRBD1	CAIRQGVIYEQYF	TGCGCCATTAGACAGGGGGTTATCTACGAGCAGTACTTC